This TCR beta chain was identified during a study of blood T cell repertoires in COVID-19 (TCRdb year 2020). For the study in its entirety: Samples from collaborators originated in the United States, Italy and Spain and spanned both the acute and convalescent phases of COVID-19. Samples were obtained from the ongoing ImmuneRACE study (first 160 participants) and from 1,254 subjects provided by 6 global collaborators. HLA class I and class II types, where available, came from metadata supplied by the sample provider rather than from assay-based typing. The prospective study material was composed of cDNA or gDNA derived from T cells, B-cell-depleted T cells, or PBMCs. The sample metadata nearly always contained a de-identified subject ID, COVID-19 status, age in years and sex. Subjects who had been exposed to COVID-19, were actively infected with it, or had recovered from it provided the deeply sampled blood TCRbeta repertoires that made up the dataset. The repertoires were made available in a free public database intended to serve as a resource for research on the immune response to SARS-CoV-2. What the authors observed across the whole study: How much clinical and demographic metadata was included differed by source and by participant, and the metadata was provided uncurated.

The immunoSEQ Assay, a bias-controlled multiplex PCR, was used to amplify TCRbeta CDR3 regions from genomic DNA. In the source study's methods: The number of nucleated cells in each sample was estimated by amplification of reference gene primers within the assay. To quantify the absolute abundance of each unique TCRbeta CDR3 rearrangement, sequence reads were collapsed and filtered. For each sample, productive Simpson clonality was calculated by taking the square root of Simpson's diversity index across productive rearrangements. In its TCRdb copy, this immuneACCESS table keeps in-frame sequences only and misses some clones. Where compared with another copy, unresolved V genes explain less than half of these, and the others have no known cause. D and trimming come from the DNA, and the V and J calls and clone size come from that table. The sample table shows about 83,000 clones, and around 88% are seen once. The ten top clones hold under 8.5% of the sample.

With respect to this clone: Its antigen is not yet known. Base qualities are missing; no much larger clone stands one base away.

Trimming leaves V shorter by 5 bases and J shorter by 2 bases, with the junction holding 5 bases beyond the gene matches. Via the germline V gene, CDR1 is SGHTA and CDR2 FQGNSA. Measured from the cysteine to the phenylalanine, the CDR3 is 14 residues long. Only the CDR3 portion is preserved as DNA: 42 bases, with reading frame beginning at the first base. Each collaborating institution followed its own protocols to collect whole blood in K2EDTA tubes. For TCRbeta analysis, collaborators shipped samples in one of three forms: frozen whole blood, isolated PBMCs, or DNA extracted from either of those sample types.

Sequenced input: peripheral blood. The chain was built from TRBV7-2 and TRBJ2-7, and TRBD2 matches 8 of the central bases. The sequence derives from a man aged 45-60 years with active COVID-19. DNA sequence: TGTGCCAGCAGCGTTAGCGGGACGCCCTACGAGCAGTACTTC. It specifies CASSVSGTPYEQYF.